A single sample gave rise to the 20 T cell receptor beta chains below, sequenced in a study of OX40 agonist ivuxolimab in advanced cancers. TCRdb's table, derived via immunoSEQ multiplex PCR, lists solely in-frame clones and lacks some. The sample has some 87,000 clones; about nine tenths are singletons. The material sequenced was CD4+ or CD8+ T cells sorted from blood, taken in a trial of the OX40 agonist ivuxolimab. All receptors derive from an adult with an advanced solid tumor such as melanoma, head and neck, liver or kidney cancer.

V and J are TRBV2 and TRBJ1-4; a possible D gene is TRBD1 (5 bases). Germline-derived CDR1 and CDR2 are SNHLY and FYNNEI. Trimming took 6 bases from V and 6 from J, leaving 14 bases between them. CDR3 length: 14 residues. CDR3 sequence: CASSRGGYDEKLFF. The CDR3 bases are TGTGCCAGCAGCCGGGGGGGGTATGATGAAAAACTGTTTTTT.

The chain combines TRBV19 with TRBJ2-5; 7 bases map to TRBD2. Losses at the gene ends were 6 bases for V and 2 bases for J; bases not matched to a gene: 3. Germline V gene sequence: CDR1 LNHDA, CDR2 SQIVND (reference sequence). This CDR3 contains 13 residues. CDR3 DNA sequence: TGTGCCAGTAGGGGGAGGGCACAAGAGACCCAGTACTTC. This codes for CASRGRAQETQYF.

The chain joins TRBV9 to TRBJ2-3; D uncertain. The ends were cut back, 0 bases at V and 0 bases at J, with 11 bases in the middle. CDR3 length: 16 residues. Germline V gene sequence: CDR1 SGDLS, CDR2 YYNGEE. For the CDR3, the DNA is TGTGCCAGCAGCGTAGCATCGGAGCCTAGCACAGATACGCAGTATTTT. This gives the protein CASSVASEPSTDTQYF.

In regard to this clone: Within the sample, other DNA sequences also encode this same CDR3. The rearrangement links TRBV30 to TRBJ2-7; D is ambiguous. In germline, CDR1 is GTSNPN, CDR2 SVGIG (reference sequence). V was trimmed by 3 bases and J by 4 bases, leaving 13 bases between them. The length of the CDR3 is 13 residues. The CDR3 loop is CAWSTSLKYEQYF. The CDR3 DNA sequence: TGTGCCTGGAGCACCTCACTTAAGTACGAGCAGTACTTC.

As DNA, the CDR3 is TGTGCCAGCAGCTTAGTAGCTAGCGGGGGGAGCACAGATACGCAGTATTTT. Residues: CASSLVASGGSTDTQYF. The chain joins TRBV7-2 to TRBJ2-3, with TRBD2 matching over 11 bases. From germline, CDR1 is SGHTA and CDR2 FQGNSA. The ends lost 1 base at V and 0 bases at J; junction bases unmatched: 3. CDR3 length: 17 residues. Full variable domain (outside the CDR3, taken from reference TRBV7-2 and TRBJ2-3): GAGVSQSPSNKVTEKGKDVELRCDPISGHTALYWYRQSLGQGLEFLIYFQGNSAPDKSGLPSDRFSAERTGGSVSTLTIQRTQQEDSAVYLCASSLVASGGSTDTQYFGPGTRLTVL.

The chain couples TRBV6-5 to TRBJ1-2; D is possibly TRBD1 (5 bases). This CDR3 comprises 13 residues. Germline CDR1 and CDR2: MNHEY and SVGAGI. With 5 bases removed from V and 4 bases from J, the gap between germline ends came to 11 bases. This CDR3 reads CASSTQGSYGYTF. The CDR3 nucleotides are TGTGCCAGCAGTACTCAGGGTAGCTATGGCTACACCTTC.

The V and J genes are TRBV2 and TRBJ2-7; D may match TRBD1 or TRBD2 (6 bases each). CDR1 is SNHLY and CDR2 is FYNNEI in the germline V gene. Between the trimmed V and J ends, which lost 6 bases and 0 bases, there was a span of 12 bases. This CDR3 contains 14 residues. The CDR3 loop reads CASRGGISSYEQYF. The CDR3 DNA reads TGTGCCAGCAGAGGGGGGATCAGCTCCTACGAGCAGTACTTC. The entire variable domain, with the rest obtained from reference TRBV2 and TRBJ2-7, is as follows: EPEVTQTPSHQVTQMGQEVILRCVPISNHLYFYWYRQILGQKVEFLVSFYNNEISEKSEIFDDQFSVERPDGSNFTLKIRSTKLEDSAMYFCASRGGISSYEQYFGPGTRLTVT.

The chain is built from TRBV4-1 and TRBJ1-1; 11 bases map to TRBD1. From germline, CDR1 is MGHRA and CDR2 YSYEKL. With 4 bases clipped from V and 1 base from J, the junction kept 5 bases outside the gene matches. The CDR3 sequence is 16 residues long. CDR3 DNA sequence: TGCGCCAGCAGCCCAGGACAGGGGGCGCGGAACACTGAAGCTTTCTTT. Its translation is CASSPGQGARNTEAFF.

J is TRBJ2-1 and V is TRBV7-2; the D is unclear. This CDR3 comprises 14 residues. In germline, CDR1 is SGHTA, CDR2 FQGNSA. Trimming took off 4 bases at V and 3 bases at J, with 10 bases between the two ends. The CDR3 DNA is TGTGCCAGCAGCTCTGACTCCTTCTACAATGAGCAGTTCTTC. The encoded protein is CASSSDSFYNEQFF.

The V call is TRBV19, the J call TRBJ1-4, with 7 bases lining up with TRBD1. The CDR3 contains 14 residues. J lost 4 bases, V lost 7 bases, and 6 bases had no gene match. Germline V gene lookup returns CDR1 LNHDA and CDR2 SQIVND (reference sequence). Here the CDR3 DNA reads TGTGCCAGTACGCCGGGACAGCGTAATGAAAAACTGTTTTTT. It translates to CASTPGQRNEKLFF. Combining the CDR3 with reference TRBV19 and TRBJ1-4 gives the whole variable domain DGGITQSPKYLFRKEGQNVTLSCEQNLNHDAMYWYRQDPGQGLRLIYYSQIVNDFQKGDIAEGYSVSREKKESFPLTVTSAQKNPTAFYLCASTPGQRNEKLFFGSGTQLSVL.

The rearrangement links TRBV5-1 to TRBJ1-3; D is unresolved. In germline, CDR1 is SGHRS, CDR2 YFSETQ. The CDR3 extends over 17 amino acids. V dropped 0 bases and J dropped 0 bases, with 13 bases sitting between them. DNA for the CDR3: TGCGCCAGCAGCTTGGCACTTTCCTCGAGCTCTGGAAACACCATATATTTT. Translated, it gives CASSLALSSSSGNTIYF.

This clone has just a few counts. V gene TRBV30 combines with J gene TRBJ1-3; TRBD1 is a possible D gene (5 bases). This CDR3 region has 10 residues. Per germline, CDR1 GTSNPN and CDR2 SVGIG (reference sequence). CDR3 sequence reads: CAGGRNTIYF. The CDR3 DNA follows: TGTGCGGGGGGTCGGAACACCATATATTTT. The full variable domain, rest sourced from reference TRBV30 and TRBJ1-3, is SQTIHQWPATLVQPVGSPLSLECTVEGTSNPNLYWYRQAAGRGLQLLFYSVGIGQISSEVPQNLSASRPQDRQFILSSKKLLLSDSGFYLCAGGRNTIYFGEGSWLTVV.

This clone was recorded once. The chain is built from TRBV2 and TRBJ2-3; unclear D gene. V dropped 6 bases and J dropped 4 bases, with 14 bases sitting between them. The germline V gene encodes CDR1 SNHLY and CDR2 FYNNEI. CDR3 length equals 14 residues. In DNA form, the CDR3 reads TGTGCCAGCAGCGAAACTGTTCTCGCAGATACGCAGTATTTT. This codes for CASSETVLADTQYF.

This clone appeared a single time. Here the CDR3 DNA reads TGTGCCAGCAGCTTAGCGGTTGGAGGGACAGATACGCAGTATTTT. This translates into CASSLAVGGTDTQYF. V gene TRBV7-2 combines with J gene TRBJ2-3; the D gene is possibly TRBD2 (6 bases). Trimming removed 0 bases at V and 3 bases at J, with 10 bases between. Germline V CDR1 and CDR2: SGHTA, FQGNSA. This CDR3 is built from 15 residues.

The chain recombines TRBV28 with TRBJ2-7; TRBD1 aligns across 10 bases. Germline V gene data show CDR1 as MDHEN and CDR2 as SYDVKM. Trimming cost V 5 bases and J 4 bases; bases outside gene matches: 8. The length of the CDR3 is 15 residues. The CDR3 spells CASSRQGAQMYEQYF. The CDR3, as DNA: TGTGCCAGCAGTCGACAGGGGGCGCAGATGTACGAGCAGTACTTC.

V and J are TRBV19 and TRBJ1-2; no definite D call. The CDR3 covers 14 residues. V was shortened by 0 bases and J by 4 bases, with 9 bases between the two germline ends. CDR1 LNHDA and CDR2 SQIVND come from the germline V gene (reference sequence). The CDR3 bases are TGTGCCAGTAGTATAGAGTCGGGCAGCTATGGCTACACCTTC. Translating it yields CASSIESGSYGYTF.

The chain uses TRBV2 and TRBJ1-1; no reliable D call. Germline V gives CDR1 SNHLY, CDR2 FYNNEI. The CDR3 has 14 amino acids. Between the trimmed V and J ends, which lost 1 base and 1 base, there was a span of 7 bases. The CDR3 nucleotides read TGTGCCAGCAGTGAAGGCGGCGGGAACACTGAAGCTTTCTTT. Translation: CASSEGGGNTEAFF.

CDR3 residues: CASAWVQGSGNTIYF. The CDR3 DNA is TGTGCCAGCGCCTGGGTCCAGGGCTCTGGAAACACCATATATTTT. This chain joins TRBV7-9 and TRBJ1-3; D is perhaps TRBD1 (5 bases). The V end lost 8 bases, the J end lost 0 bases, and 14 bases lay between the germline ends. Germline loops: CDR1 SEHNR, CDR2 FQNEAQ (reference sequence). CDR3 length equals 15 residues.

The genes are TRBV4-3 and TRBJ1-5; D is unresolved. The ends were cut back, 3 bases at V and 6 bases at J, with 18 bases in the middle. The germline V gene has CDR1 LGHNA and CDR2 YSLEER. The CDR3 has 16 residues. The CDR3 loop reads CASSQTVTGVTQPQHF. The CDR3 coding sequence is TGCGCCAGCAGCCAGACCGTGACTGGGGTCACTCAGCCCCAGCATTTT.

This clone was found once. CDR3 residues: CASSLRPSDSYEQYF. DNA of the CDR3: TGCGCCAGCAGCTTAAGGCCTAGCGATTCCTACGAGCAGTACTTC. This rearrangement joins TRBV5-1 to TRBJ2-7, with D possibly TRBD2 on 6 matching bases. V shed 2 bases and J shed 1 base, with 13 bases lying between them. Germline CDR1 is SGHRS and CDR2 is YFSETQ. The CDR3 is 15 residues long. The full variable domain, in which reference TRBV5-1 and TRBJ2-7 provide the parts outside the CDR3, is KAGVTQTPRYLIKTRGQQVTLSCSPISGHRSVSWYQQTPGQGLQFLFEYFSETQRNKGNFPGRFSGRQFSNSRSEMNVSTLELGDSALYLCASSLRPSDSYEQYFGPGTRLTVT.